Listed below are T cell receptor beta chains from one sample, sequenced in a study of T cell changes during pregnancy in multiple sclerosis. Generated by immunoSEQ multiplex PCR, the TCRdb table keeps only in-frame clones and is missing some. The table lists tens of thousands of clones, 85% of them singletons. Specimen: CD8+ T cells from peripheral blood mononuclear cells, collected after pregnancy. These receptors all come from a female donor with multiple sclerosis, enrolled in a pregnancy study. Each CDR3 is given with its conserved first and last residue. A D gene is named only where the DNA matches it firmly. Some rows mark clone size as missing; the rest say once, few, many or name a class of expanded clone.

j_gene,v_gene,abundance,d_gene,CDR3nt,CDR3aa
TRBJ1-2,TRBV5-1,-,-,TGCGCCAGCAGCCAGACGACTCTCCGCGGCTATGGCTACACCTTC,CASSQTTLRGYGYTF
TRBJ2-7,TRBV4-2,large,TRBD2,TGTGCCAGCAGCCAACTAGCGGGGGAGGCCTACGAGCAGTACTTC,CASSQLAGEAYEQYF
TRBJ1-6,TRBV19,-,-,TGTGCCAGTAGTATCTCCGGGGGAGGGAATTCACCCCTCCACTTT,CASSISGGGNSPLHF
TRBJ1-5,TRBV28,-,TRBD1,TGTGCCAGCCGCGGACAGGGAGACGTACAGCCCCAGCATTTT,CASRGQGDVQPQHF
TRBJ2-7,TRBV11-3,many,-,TGTGCCAGCAGCTTTTCCTCGGACGAGCAGTACTTC,CASSFSSDEQYF
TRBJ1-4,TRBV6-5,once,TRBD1,TGTGCCAGCAGTTACTCTAGGGGGCTAAATGAAAAACTGTTTTTT,CASSYSRGLNEKLFF
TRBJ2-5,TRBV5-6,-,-,TGTGCCAGCAGCTGGTCGACAGCGATCCAAGAGACCCAGTACTTC,CASSWSTAIQETQYF
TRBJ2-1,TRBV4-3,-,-,TGCGCCAGCAGCCAAGATTGGGCAGGGGGAGGCAATGAGCAGTTCTTC,CASSQDWAGGGNEQFF
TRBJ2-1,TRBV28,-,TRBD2,TGTGCCAGCAGGGCGGGGGTCGCGGACTACAATGAGCAGTTCTTC,CASRAGVADYNEQFF
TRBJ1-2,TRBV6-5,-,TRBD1,TGTGCCAGCAGCCTGACAGGGGAGTATCAGGGCTACACCTTC,CASSLTGEYQGYTF
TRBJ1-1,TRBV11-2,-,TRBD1,TGTGCCAGCAGCTCCTGGGACAGGGCGATGAACACTGAAGCTTTCTTT,CASSSWDRAMNTEAFF
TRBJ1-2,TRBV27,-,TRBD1,TGTGCCAGCAGTCCGCACCCTCGACAGGGGGCTTATGGCTACACCTTC,CASSPHPRQGAYGYTF
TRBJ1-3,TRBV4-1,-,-,TGCGCCAGCAGCCAAGATCCAGGGAAGACTGGAAACACCATATATTTT,CASSQDPGKTGNTIYF